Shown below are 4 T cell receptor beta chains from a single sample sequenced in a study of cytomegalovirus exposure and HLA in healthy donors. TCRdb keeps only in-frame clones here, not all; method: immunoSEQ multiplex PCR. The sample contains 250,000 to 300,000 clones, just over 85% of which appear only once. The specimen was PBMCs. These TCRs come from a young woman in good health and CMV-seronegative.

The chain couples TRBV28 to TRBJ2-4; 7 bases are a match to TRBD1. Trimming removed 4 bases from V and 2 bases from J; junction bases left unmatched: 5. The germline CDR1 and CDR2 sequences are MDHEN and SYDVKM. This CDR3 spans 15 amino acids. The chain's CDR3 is CASSYMDRSKNIQYF. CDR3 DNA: TGTGCCAGCAGTTATATGGACAGGTCCAAAAACATTCAGTACTTC.

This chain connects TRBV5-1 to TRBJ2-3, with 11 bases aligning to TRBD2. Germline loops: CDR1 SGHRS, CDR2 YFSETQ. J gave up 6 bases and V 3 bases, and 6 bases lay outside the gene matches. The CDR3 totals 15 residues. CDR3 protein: CASSYSGGAADTQYF. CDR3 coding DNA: TGCGCCAGCAGCTATAGCGGGGGGGCAGCGGATACGCAGTATTTT.

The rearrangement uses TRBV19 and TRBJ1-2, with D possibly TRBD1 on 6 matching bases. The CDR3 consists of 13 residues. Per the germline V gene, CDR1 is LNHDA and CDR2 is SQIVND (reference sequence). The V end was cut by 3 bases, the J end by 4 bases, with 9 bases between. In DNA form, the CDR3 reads TGTGCCAGTAGTATTCGGGACATCTATGGCTACACCTTC. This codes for CASSIRDIYGYTF.

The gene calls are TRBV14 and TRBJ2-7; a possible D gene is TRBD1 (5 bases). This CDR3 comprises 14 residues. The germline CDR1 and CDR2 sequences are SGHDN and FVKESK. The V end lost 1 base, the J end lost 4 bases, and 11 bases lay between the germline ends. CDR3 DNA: TGTGCCAGCAGCCAAGGGCTGGGGCTTTACGAGCAGTACTTC. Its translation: CASSQGLGLYEQYF.